The present T cell receptor (beta chain) was sequenced within a study of blood T cell repertoires in COVID-19. Overall study: Material from acute and convalescent COVID-19 was sourced from the United States, Italy and Spain.

Using immunoSEQ multiplex PCR, the repertoire was profiled, and TCRdb retains in-frame clones only, with some absent. In the table there are tens of thousands of clones, approximately 86% of which are singletons. V lost 1 base to trimming and J lost 7 bases, with 10 bases between them. The length of the CDR3 is 14 residues. Germline CDR1 LNHDA, CDR2 SQIVND (reference sequence). Input material: peripheral blood. The genes are TRBV19 and TRBJ1-4; D unresolved. The source is a man aged 55 to 70 with acute or convalescent COVID-19. CDR3 nucleotide sequence: TGTGCCAGTAGTATAGGGGCGAGTCGTGAAAAACTGTTTTTT. This sequence encodes CASSIGASREKLFF.